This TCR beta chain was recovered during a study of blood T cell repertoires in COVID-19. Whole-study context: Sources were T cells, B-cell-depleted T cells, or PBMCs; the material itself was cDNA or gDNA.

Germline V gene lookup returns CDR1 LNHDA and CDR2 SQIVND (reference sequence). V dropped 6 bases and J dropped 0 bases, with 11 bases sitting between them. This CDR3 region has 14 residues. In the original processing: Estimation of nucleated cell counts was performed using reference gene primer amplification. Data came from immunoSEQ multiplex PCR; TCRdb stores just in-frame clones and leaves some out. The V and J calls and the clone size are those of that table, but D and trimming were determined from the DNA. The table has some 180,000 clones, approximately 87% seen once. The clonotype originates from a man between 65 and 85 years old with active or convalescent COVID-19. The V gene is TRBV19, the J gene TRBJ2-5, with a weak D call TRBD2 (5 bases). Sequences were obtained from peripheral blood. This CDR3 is CASSSGLYQETQYF. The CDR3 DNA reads TGTGCCAGTAGCAGCGGCCTCTACCAAGAGACCCAGTACTTC.